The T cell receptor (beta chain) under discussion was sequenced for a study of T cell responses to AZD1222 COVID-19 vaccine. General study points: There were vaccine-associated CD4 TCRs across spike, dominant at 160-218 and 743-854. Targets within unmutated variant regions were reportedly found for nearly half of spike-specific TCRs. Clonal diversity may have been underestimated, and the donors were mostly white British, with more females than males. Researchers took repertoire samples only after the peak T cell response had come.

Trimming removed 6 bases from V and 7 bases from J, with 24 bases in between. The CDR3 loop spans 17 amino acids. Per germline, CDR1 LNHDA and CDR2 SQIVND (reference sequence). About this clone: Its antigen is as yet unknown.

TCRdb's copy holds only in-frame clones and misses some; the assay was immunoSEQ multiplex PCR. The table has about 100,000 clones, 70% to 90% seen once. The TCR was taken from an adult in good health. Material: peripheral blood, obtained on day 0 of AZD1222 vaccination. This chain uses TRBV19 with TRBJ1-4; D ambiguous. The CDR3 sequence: CASRNGHQLMFGEKLFF. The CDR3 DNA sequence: TGTGCCAGTAGGAACGGGCACCAGCTTATGTTCGGTGAAAAACTGTTTTTT.